The clone carrying this T cell receptor beta chain occurred many times. The antigen is undetermined. Sequencing ends 3 residues short of the CDR3 end; the germline J gene provides the rest. This sample is part of a study of T cell clonality in common variable immunodeficiency. Study conclusions and caveats: CVID patient heterogeneity limited repertoire-clinical complication correlations.

The method was immunoSEQ multiplex PCR; TCRdb's version includes in-frame clones alone and lacks a portion of them. The sample is made up of around 57,000 clones, none counted only once. Each donor provided roughly 4.5 to 8.5 ml of heparinized whole blood. V lost 6 bases to trimming and J lost 9 bases, with 15 bases between them. The CDR3 is made up of 12 amino acids. Looked up from germline, CDR1 is DFQATT and CDR2 is SNEGSKA (reference sequence). The rearrangement joins TRBV20-1 to TRBJ1-5, with a tentative D call TRBD1 (5 bases). What was sequenced was peripheral blood mononuclear cells. The receptor was derived from a person aged 18-70 years in good health. CDR3 loop: CSAGKGSRPQHF. Incomplete CDR3 DNA: TGCAGTGCGGGGAAGGGGTCCAGGCCC.